The 14 T cell receptor beta chains in this list originate from one sample, sequenced in a study of blood T cell repertoires in COVID-19. The method was immunoSEQ multiplex PCR; TCRdb's version includes in-frame clones alone and lacks a portion of them. The profile shows around 150,000 clones, about three quarters of them singletons. The sample consisted of peripheral blood. These TCRs come from a man aged 60 to 75 with acute or convalescent COVID-19.

The chain recombines TRBV7-9 with TRBJ1-1, with D maybe TRBD1 (6 bases). Germline CDR1 and CDR2: SEHNR and FQNEAQ (reference sequence). The CDR3 length is 13 residues. The V end was cut by 5 bases, the J end by 9 bases, with 16 bases between. As DNA, the CDR3 is TGTGCCAGCAGCGATCAGGGGAGAGGAAAAGCTTTCTTT. This translates into CASSDQGRGKAFF.

CDR3 sequence (DNA): TGTGCCAGCAGCTTTGACAGGGACACTGAAGCTTTCTTT. It translates to CASSFDRDTEAFF. This chain uses TRBV11-2 with TRBJ1-1, with 7 bases fitting TRBD1. Germline values: CDR1 SGHAT, CDR2 FQNNGV. With 3 bases clipped from V and 3 bases from J, the junction kept 1 base outside the gene matches. The CDR3 spans 13 residues. The whole variable domain, remainder taken from reference TRBV11-2 and TRBJ1-1, is EAGVAQSPRYKIIEKRQSVAFWCNPISGHATLYWYQQILGQGPKLLIQFQNNGVVDDSQLPKDRFSAERLKGVDSTLKIQPAKLEDSAVYLCASSFDRDTEAFFGQGTRLTVV.

V is TRBV7-8 and J is TRBJ1-6; a weak D match, TRBD1 (6 bases). The CDR3 is made up of 16 amino acids. CDR1 is SGHVS, CDR2 FQNEAQ, per germline. V was trimmed by 1 base and J by 7 bases, leaving 14 bases between them. This CDR3 reads CASSLGGRQGNSPLHF. CDR3 in DNA: TGTGCCAGCAGCTTAGGGGGGCGCCAGGGGAATTCACCCCTCCACTTT.

The chain carries TRBV6-2 or TRBV6-3 and TRBJ1-1, with a possible D match to TRBD1 (5 bases). Germline-derived CDR1 and CDR2 are MNHEY and SVGEGT. The V gene lost 0 bases and the J gene lost 0 bases, with 14 bases spanning the gap. This CDR3 has 17 residues. The CDR3 region is CASSYSRGGGMNTEAFF. The DNA of the CDR3 is TGTGCCAGCAGTTACTCCCGGGGCGGGGGTATGAACACTGAAGCTTTCTTT.

The chain couples TRBV5-5 to TRBJ2-1; possibly TRBD1 for D (6 bases). The CDR3 is 15 amino acids. The germline gives CDR1 SGHKS, CDR2 YYEKEE (reference sequence). V was shortened by 2 bases and J by 3 bases, with 12 bases between the two germline ends. Here the CDR3 reads CASSFLQGFYNEQFF. CDR3 nucleotides: TGTGCCAGCAGCTTTCTACAGGGATTCTACAATGAGCAGTTCTTC.

As DNA, the CDR3 is TGTGCCAGCAGGTCACTAGCGGTGGAGACCCAGTACTTC. Residues: CASRSLAVETQYF. This chain joins TRBV7-9 and TRBJ2-5; TRBD2 matches 8 bases. The germline CDR1 and CDR2 sequences are SEHNR and FQNEAQ (reference sequence). Trimming at V came to 6 bases and at J to 5 bases, leaving 5 bases not matched to a gene. CDR3 length: 13 residues.

A single count supports this clone. This sequence joins TRBV27 and TRBJ1-5; D not certain. Germline CDR1 and CDR2: MNHEY and SMNVEV (reference sequence). There are 14 residues in the CDR3. The V and J ends lost 2 bases and 5 bases respectively, with 10 bases between them. Here the CDR3 reads CASSLKAGDQPQHF. The CDR3 region has the DNA TGTGCCAGCAGTTTAAAGGCAGGTGATCAGCCCCAGCATTTT.

This clone was detected once. The CDR3 protein is CASSRSGYEQYF. The CDR3 nucleotides are TGCGCCAGCAGCCGGTCCGGGTACGAGCAGTACTTC. The chain links TRBV4-1 to TRBJ2-7; D remains unclear. This CDR3 region has 12 residues. V dropped 4 bases and J dropped 4 bases, with 8 bases sitting between them. Germline CDR1 reads MGHRA; CDR2 reads YSYEKL.

The V gene is TRBV6-6, the J gene TRBJ1-4; D is unresolved. Germline assignment: CDR1 MNHNY and CDR2 SVGAGI (reference sequence). Trimming removed 2 bases at V and 1 base at J, with 8 bases between. The CDR3 consists of 15 residues. The CDR3 DNA sequence: TGTGCCAGCAGTTACGATCCAGGAACTAATGAAAAACTGTTTTTT. It encodes CASSYDPGTNEKLFF.

The chain carries TRBV7-2 and TRBJ1-1, with D possibly being TRBD1 (5 bases). CDR1 is SGHTA, CDR2 FQGNSA, per germline. The CDR3 is 14 residues long. The germline V and J ends were trimmed by 1 base and 4 bases, with 10 bases remaining between them. CDR3 loop: CASSLGWGGTEAFF. CDR3 in DNA: TGTGCCAGCAGCTTAGGGTGGGGGGGCACTGAAGCTTTCTTT.

The rearrangement links TRBV29-1 to TRBJ2-7; perhaps TRBD2 as D (5 bases). V dropped 8 bases and J dropped 3 bases, with 14 bases sitting between them. CDR3 length: 12 residues. The germline V gene encodes CDR1 SQVTM and CDR2 ANQGSEA. The CDR3 loop is CSFTRESYEQYF. DNA for the CDR3: TGCAGCTTCACCCGGGAAAGCTACGAGCAGTACTTC.

J is TRBJ1-4 and V is TRBV27, with no clear D. This CDR3 comprises 15 residues. The V gene's germline CDR1 is MNHEY and CDR2 SMNVEV (reference sequence). V lost 5 bases and J 7 bases, leaving 17 bases between the germline ends. CDR3 sequence: CASSPDTPAGEKLFF. The CDR3 DNA follows: TGTGCCAGCAGTCCAGACACCCCGGCCGGTGAAAAACTGTTTTTT.

The chain carries TRBV2 and TRBJ1-2; D unclear. Per germline, CDR1 SNHLY and CDR2 FYNNEI. V lost 2 bases, J lost 8 bases, and 9 bases lay in between. This CDR3 is built from 12 residues. The CDR3 coding sequence is TGTGCCAGCAGTGAAAGTCAGAACGGCTACACCTTC. It encodes CASSESQNGYTF.

CDR3 in amino acids: CASSQLVGGTDNEQFF. CDR3 sequence (DNA): TGCGCCAGCAGCCAGCTGGTCGGGGGTACGGACAATGAGCAGTTCTTC. The V call is TRBV4-3, the J call TRBJ2-1, with a possible D match to TRBD2 (6 bases). Germline V gene lookup returns CDR1 LGHNA and CDR2 YSLEER. Trimming removed 3 bases from V and 5 bases from J, with 17 bases in between. This CDR3 region has 16 residues.